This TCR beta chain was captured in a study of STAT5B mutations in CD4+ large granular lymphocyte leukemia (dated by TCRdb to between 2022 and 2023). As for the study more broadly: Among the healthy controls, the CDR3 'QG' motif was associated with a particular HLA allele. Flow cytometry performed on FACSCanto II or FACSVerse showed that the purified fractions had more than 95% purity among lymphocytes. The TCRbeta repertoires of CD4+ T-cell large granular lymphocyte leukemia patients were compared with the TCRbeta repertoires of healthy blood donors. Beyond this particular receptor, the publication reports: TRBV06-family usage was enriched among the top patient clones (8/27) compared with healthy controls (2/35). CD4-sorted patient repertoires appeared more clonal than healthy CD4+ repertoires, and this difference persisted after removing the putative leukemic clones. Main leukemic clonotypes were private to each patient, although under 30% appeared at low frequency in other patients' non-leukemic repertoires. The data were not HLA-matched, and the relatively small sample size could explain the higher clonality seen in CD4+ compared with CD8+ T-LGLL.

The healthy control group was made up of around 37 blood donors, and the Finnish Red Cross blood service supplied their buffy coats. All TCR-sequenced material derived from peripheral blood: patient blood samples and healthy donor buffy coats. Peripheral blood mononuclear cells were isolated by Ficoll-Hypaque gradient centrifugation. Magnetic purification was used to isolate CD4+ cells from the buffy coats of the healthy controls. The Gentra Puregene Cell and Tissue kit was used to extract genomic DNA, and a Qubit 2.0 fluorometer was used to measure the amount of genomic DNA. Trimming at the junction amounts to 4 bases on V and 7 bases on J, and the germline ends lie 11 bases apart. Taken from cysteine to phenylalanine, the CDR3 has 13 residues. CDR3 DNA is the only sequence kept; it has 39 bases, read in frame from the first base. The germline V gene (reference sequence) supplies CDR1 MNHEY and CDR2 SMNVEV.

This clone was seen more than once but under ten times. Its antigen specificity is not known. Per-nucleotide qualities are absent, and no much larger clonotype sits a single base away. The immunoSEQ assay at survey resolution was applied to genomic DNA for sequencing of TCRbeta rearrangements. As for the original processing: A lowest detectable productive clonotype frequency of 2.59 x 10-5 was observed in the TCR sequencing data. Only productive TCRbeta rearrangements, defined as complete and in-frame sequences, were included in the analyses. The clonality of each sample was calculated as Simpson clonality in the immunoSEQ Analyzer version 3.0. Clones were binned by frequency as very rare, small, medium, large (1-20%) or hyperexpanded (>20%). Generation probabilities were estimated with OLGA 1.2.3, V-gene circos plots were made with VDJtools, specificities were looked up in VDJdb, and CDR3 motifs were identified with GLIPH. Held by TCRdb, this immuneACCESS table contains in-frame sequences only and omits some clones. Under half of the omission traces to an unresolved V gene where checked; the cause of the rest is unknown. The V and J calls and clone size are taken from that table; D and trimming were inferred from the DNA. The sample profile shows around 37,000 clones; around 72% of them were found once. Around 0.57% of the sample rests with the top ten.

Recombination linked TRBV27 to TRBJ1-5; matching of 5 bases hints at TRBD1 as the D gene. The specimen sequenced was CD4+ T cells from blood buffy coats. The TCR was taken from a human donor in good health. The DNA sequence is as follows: TGTGCCAGCAGTTCGAGAGGGGACCAGCCCCAGCATTTT. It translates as CASSSRGDQPQHF.